A single sample gave rise to the 16 T cell receptor beta chains below, sequenced in a study of blood T cell repertoires in COVID-19. Assay: immunoSEQ multiplex PCR; the TCRdb copy retains only in-frame clones and omits some. The table has about 78,000 clones, about 89% seen once; the top ten hold approximately 4.4%. Sequenced input: peripheral blood. The receptors originated from a man in his forties or fifties with active or convalescent COVID-19.

This chain uses TRBV5-4 with TRBJ2-1, with a weak D call TRBD1 (7 bases). This CDR3 has 15 amino acids. CDR1 is SGHNT, CDR2 YYREEE, per germline (reference sequence). The germline V and J ends were trimmed by 5 bases and 1 base, with 13 bases remaining between them. CDR3 DNA: TGTGCCAGCAGGCAGGGGGGAATGTCCTACAATGAGCAGTTCTTC. Translated, it gives CASRQGGMSYNEQFF.

This chain links TRBV5-6 with TRBJ2-1; a possible D gene is TRBD1 (9 bases). Germline V lookup: CDR1 SGHDT, CDR2 YYEEEE. The CDR3 has 16 residues. V lost 4 bases, J lost 4 bases, and 18 bases lay in between. CDR3 protein: CASSTGGTGWYNEQFF. The CDR3 bases are TGTGCCAGCAGCACGGGAGGGACAGGGTGGTACAATGAGCAGTTCTTC. Full variable domain (outside the CDR3, taken from reference TRBV5-6 and TRBJ2-1): DAGVTQSPTHLIKTRGQQVTLRCSPKSGHDTVSWYQQALGQGPQFIFQYYEEEERQRGNFPDRFSGHQFPNYSSELNVNALLLGDSALYLCASSTGGTGWYNEQFFGPGTRLTVL.

This clone was counted a few times. This chain links TRBV10-2 with TRBJ2-4; 9 bases line up with TRBD1. The V segment lost 2 bases and the J segment 1 base; nucleotides outside the gene matches: 6. The germline V gene has CDR1 WSHSY and CDR2 SAAADI. The CDR3 spans 17 residues. The CDR3 sequence: CASSERTGDFAKNIQYF. CDR3 nucleotide sequence: TGCGCCAGCAGTGAGAGGACAGGGGATTTCGCCAAAAACATTCAGTACTTC.

The chain has TRBV9 and TRBJ2-5; D possibly corresponds to TRBD2 (5 bases). The CDR3 covers 15 residues. The V end was cut by 3 bases, the J end by 0 bases, with 12 bases between. In germline, CDR1 is SGDLS, CDR2 YYNGEE. CDR3 loop: CASSGEGQYQETQYF. In DNA, the CDR3 is TGTGCCAGCAGCGGAGAGGGCCAGTACCAAGAGACCCAGTACTTC. Filled out from reference TRBV9 and TRBJ2-5, the complete variable domain reads DSGVTQTPKHLITATGQRVTLRCSPRSGDLSVYWYQQSLDQGLQFLIQYYNGEERAKGNILERFSAQQFPDLHSELNLSSLELGDSALYFCASSGEGQYQETQYFGPGTRLLVL.

The rearrangement links TRBV28 to TRBJ1-2, with TRBD1 matching 8 bases. This CDR3 has 15 amino acids. Germline V CDR1 and CDR2: MDHEN, SYDVKM. V gave up 1 base and J gave up 4 bases; unmatched junction bases: 5. The CDR3 protein is CASSLYVGQVYGYTF. The DNA for the CDR3 is TGTGCCAGCAGTTTATACGTGGGACAGGTCTATGGCTACACCTTC.

The chain links TRBV5-8 to TRBJ2-7; TRBD2 aligns across 12 bases. V was pared by 3 bases and J by 2 bases, with 6 bases of the junction left unmatched. CDR1 SGHTS and CDR2 YDEGEE come from the germline V gene. The CDR3 sequence is 16 residues long. CDR3 DNA sequence: TGTGCCAGCAGCTCCCGAGGACTAGCGGGGACCTACGAGCAGTACTTC. It codes for CASSSRGLAGTYEQYF.

The chain has TRBV25-1 and TRBJ1-3; 8 bases line up with TRBD1. Germline V CDR1 and CDR2: MGHDK, SYGVNS. Trimming took 5 bases from V and 8 from J; bases not matched to a gene: 8. The CDR3 loop spans 14 amino acids. The CDR3 DNA reads as TGTGCCAGCAGTACCGGACAGGGTTTATACACCATATATTTT. Translating it yields CASSTGQGLYTIYF.

The CDR3 sequence is CASSQDTRQFFNYGYTF. The CDR3 DNA reads as TGTGCCAGCAGCCAAGATACGAGACAGTTCTTTAACTATGGCTACACCTTC. The chain has TRBV14 and TRBJ1-2; D perhaps matches TRBD1 (5 bases). This CDR3 contains 17 residues. V lost 0 bases to trimming and J lost 1 base, with 15 bases between them. Looked up from germline, CDR1 is SGHDN and CDR2 is FVKESK.

The V and J genes are TRBV7-9 and TRBJ1-2, with a weak D call TRBD1 (6 bases). The germline CDR1 and CDR2 sequences are SEHNR and FQNEAQ (reference sequence). Deletions cut 4 bases from V and 0 bases from J, with 12 bases between. The CDR3 runs 15 residues. In DNA form, the CDR3 reads TGTGCCAGCAGCTCCCGGGACAAAGCTAACTATGGCTACACCTTC. Translation gives CASSSRDKANYGYTF.

This chain connects TRBV15 to TRBJ2-7, with TRBD1 as a possible D gene (5 bases). This CDR3 spans 13 amino acids. Per germline, CDR1 LNHNV and CDR2 YYDKDF (reference sequence). Trimming shortened V by 0 bases and J by 7 bases, and 10 bases separated the two germline ends. The CDR3 coding sequence is TGTGCCACCAGCAGAGATCAGGGTAGGGAGCAGTACTTC. Protein sequence: CATSRDQGREQYF.

The chain links TRBV19 to TRBJ2-5, with D maybe TRBD2 (6 bases). The CDR3 runs 15 residues. Trimming took off 5 bases at V and 2 bases at J, with 15 bases between the two ends. Germline CDR1 reads LNHDA; CDR2 reads SQIVND (reference sequence). CDR3: CASSVLAAQQETQYF. The CDR3 region has the DNA TGTGCCAGTAGTGTCTTAGCGGCCCAACAAGAGACCCAGTACTTC.

This clone was counted between two and nine times. This rearrangement joins TRBV29-1 to TRBJ1-1; TRBD1 matches at 8 bases. Trimming removed 7 bases from V and 5 bases from J; junction bases left unmatched: 12. Germline assignment: CDR1 SQVTM and CDR2 ANQGSEA. The CDR3 spans 14 residues. CDR3 loop: CSAVPQGARTEAFF. The CDR3, as DNA: TGCAGCGCCGTACCCCAGGGGGCGCGGACTGAAGCTTTCTTT.

This rearrangement joins TRBV27 to TRBJ2-3, with D maybe TRBD2 (5 bases). This CDR3 spans 15 amino acids. With 7 bases removed from V and 2 bases from J, the gap between germline ends came to 16 bases. CDR1 MNHEY and CDR2 SMNVEV come from the germline V gene (reference sequence). Here the CDR3 DNA reads TGTGCCAGCATGTCGAACGGGGTCTACACAGATACGCAGTATTTT. This sequence encodes CASMSNGVYTDTQYF.

This clone was found a few times. V gene TRBV19 combines with J gene TRBJ1-2; TRBD1 aligns across 7 bases. This CDR3 region has 12 residues. Germline CDR1 LNHDA, CDR2 SQIVND (reference sequence). V was pared by 7 bases and J by 3 bases, with 2 bases of the junction left unmatched. The CDR3 loop reads CASTQGHYGYTF. The CDR3 region has the DNA TGTGCCAGTACACAGGGGCACTATGGCTACACCTTC. Looking up the rest from reference TRBV19 and TRBJ1-2 gives the full variable domain: DGGITQSPKYLFRKEGQNVTLSCEQNLNHDAMYWYRQDPGQGLRLIYYSQIVNDFQKGDIAEGYSVSREKKESFPLTVTSAQKNPTAFYLCASTQGHYGYTFGSGTRLTVV.

The V and J genes are TRBV11-2 and TRBJ2-7; D is undetermined. This CDR3 spans 14 amino acids. Trimming shortened V by 3 bases and J by 3 bases, and 12 bases separated the two germline ends. Germline V CDR1 and CDR2: SGHAT, FQNNGV. The CDR3 loop is CASSFVRGSYEQYV. CDR3 nucleotides: TGTGCCAGCAGCTTTGTACGCGGTAGCTACGAGCAGTACGTC.

The rearrangement joins TRBV28 to TRBJ2-1; D might be TRBD1 (6 bases). The CDR3 loop spans 14 amino acids. V lost 3 bases to trimming and J lost 6 bases, with 12 bases between them. CDR1 and CDR2 from the germline V gene are MDHEN and SYDVKM. The CDR3 DNA reads TGTGCCAGCAGTTTTCAGGGGCCGGTCAATGAGCAGTTCTTC. Translating it yields CASSFQGPVNEQFF.